This T cell receptor (beta chain) was sequenced during a study of PD-L1 blockade in urothelial cancer. Generated by immunoSEQ multiplex PCR, the TCRdb table keeps only in-frame clones and is missing some. In the table there are roughly 36,000 clones, approximately 90% of which are singletons. Germline V gives CDR1 MNHNY, CDR2 SVGAGI (reference sequence). Trimming pared 2 bases from V and 0 bases from J, leaving 11 bases between. This CDR3 region has 15 residues. The gene calls are TRBV6-6 and TRBJ2-7; D ambiguous. The receptor comes from a man in his 60s with urothelial cancer. Sequencing was performed on PBMCs, taken around atezolizumab (anti-PD-L1) treatment. The CDR3 DNA sequence: TGTGCCAGCAGTTACGCTATCTTCCTCTCCTACGAGCAGTACTTC. Protein: CASSYAIFLSYEQYF.